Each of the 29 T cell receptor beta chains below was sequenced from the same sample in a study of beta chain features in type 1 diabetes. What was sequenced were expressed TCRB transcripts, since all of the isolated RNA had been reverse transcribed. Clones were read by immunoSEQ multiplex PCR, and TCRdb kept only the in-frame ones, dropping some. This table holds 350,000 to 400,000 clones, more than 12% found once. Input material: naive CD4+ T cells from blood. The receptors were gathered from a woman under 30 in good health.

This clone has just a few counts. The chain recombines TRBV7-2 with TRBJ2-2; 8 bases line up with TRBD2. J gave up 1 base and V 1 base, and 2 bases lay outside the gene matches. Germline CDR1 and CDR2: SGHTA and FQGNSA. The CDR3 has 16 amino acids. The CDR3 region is CASSLEGLVNTGELFF. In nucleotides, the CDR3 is TGTGCCAGCAGCTTAGAGGGACTAGTGAACACCGGGGAGCTGTTTTTT.

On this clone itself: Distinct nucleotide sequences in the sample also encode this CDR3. CDR3 DNA sequence: TGTGCCAGCTCACCCATCCAAGAGACCCAGTACTTC. Residues: CASSPIQETQYF. This chain joins TRBV18 and TRBJ2-5; D gene uncertain. The CDR3 runs 12 residues. Germline V CDR1 and CDR2: KGHSH, LQKENI. V lost 3 bases and J 1 base, leaving 3 bases between the germline ends.

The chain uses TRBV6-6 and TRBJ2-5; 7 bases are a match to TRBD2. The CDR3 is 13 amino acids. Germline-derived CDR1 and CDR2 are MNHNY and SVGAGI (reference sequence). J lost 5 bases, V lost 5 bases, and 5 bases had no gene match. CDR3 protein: CASSGAGRETQYF. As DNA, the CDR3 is TGTGCCAGCAGTGGAGCGGGAAGGGAGACCCAGTACTTC.

CDR3 region: CATRDRVIYEQFF. The CDR3 bases are TGTGCCACTAGGGACAGGGTAATCTATGAGCAGTTCTTC. V is TRBV28 and J is TRBJ2-1; 9 bases align to TRBD1. The germline V gene encodes CDR1 MDHEN and CDR2 SYDVKM. V gave up 10 bases and J gave up 8 bases; unmatched junction bases: 9. This CDR3 is 13 amino acids long.

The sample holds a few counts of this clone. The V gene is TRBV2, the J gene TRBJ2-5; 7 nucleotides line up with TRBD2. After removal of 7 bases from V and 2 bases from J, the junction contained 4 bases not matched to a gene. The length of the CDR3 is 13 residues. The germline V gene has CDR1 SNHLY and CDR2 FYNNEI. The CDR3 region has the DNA TGTGCCAGCACGCGGGGGAGGCAAGAGACCCAGTACTTC. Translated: CASTRGRQETQYF.

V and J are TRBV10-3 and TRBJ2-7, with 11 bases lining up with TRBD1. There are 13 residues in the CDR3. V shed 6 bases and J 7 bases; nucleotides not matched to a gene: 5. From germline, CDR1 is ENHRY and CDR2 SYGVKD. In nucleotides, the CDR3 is TGTGCCATCAGGGGGACAGGGGGTGAAGAGCAGTACTTC. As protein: CAIRGTGGEEQYF.

The CDR3 DNA is TGTGCCAGCAGCCCCAGACAGGGGGCTGGGGCCAACGTCCTGACTTTC. Translation: CASSPRQGAGANVLTF. The chain has TRBV9 and TRBJ2-6; TRBD1 matches at 9 bases. Trimming at V came to 4 bases and at J to 2 bases, leaving 4 bases not matched to a gene. The germline CDR1 and CDR2 sequences are SGDLS and YYNGEE. CDR3 length: 16 amino acids.

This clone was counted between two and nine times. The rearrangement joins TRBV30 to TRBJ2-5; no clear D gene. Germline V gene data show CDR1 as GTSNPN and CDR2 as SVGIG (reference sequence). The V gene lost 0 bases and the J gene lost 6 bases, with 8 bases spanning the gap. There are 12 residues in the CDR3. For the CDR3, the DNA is TGTGCCTGGAGTGTACTACGTCAGACCCAGTACTTC. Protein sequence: CAWSVLRQTQYF.

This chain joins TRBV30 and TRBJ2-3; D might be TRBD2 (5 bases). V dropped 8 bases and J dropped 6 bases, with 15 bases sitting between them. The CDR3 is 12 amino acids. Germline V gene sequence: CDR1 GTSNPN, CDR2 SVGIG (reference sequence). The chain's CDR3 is CAMRPSGDTQYF. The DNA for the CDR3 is TGTGCCATGAGGCCGTCGGGGGATACGCAGTATTTT. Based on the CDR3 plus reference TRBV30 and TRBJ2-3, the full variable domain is SQTIHQWPATLVQPVGSPLSLECTVEGTSNPNLYWYRQAAGRGLQLLFYSVGIGQISSEVPQNLSASRPQDRQFILSSKKLLLSDSGFYLCAMRPSGDTQYFGPGTRLTVL.

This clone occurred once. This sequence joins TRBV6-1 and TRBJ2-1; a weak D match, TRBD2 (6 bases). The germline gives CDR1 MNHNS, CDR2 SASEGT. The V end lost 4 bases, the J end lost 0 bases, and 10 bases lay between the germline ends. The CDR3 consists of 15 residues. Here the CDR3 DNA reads TGTGCCAGCAGTGGCGGGGTACTCTCCTACAATGAGCAGTTCTTC. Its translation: CASSGGVLSYNEQFF.

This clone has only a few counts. The CDR3 region is CASRKEAGANYGYTF. The CDR3 DNA reads as TGTGCCAGCAGAAAGGAGGCAGGGGCCAACTATGGCTACACCTTC. The chain joins TRBV2 to TRBJ1-2, with D possibly matching TRBD1 (6 bases). The CDR3 spans 15 residues. Germline loops: CDR1 SNHLY, CDR2 FYNNEI. V lost 6 bases and J lost 2, with 16 bases in between. The full variable domain, rest sourced from reference TRBV2 and TRBJ1-2, is EPEVTQTPSHQVTQMGQEVILRCVPISNHLYFYWYRQILGQKVEFLVSFYNNEISEKSEIFDDQFSVERPDGSNFTLKIRSTKLEDSAMYFCASRKEAGANYGYTFGSGTRLTVV.

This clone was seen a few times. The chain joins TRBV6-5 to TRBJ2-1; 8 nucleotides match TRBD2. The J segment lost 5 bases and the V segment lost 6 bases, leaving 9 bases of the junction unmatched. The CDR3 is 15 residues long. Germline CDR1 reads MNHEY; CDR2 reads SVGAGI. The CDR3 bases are TGTGCCAGCAGGGAAACTAGCGGCCTAGACAATGAGCAGTTCTTC. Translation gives CASRETSGLDNEQFF.

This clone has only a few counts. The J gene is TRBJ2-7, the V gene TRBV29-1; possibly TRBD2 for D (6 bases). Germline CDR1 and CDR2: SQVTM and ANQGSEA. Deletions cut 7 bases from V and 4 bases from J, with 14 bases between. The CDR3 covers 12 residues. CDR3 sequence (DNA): TGCAGCGCCGGCGGTGGAGGGTACGAGCAGTACTTC. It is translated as CSAGGGGYEQYF.

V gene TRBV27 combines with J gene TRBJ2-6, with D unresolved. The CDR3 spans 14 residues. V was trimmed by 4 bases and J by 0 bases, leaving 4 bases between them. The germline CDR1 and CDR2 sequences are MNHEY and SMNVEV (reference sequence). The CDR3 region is CASSSFSGANVLTF. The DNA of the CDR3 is TGTGCCAGCAGTTCCTTCTCTGGGGCCAACGTCCTGACTTTC.

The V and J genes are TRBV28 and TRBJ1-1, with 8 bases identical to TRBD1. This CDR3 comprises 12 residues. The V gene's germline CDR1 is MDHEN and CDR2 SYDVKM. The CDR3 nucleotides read TGTGCTATACAGGGGGGGATCACTGAAGCTTTCTTT. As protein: CAIQGGITEAFF.

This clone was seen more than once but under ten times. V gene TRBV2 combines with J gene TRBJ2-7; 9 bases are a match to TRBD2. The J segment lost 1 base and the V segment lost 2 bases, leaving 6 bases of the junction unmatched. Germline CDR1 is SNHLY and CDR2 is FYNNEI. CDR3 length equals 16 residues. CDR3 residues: CASSELASGESYEQYF. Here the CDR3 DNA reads TGTGCCAGCAGTGAATTGGCTAGCGGGGAATCCTACGAGCAGTACTTC.

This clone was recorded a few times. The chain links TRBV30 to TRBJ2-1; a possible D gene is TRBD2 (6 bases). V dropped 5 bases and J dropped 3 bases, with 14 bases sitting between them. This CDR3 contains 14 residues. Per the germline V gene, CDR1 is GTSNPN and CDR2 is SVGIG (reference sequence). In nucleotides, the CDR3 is TGTGCCTGGTCCGGGAGTCTGGTCTACAATGAGCAGTTCTTC. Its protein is CAWSGSLVYNEQFF.

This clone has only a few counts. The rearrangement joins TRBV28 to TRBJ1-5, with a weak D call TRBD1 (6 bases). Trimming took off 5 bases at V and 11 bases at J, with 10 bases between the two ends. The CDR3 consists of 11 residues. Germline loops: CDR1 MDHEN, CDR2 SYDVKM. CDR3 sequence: CASSPRTAQHF. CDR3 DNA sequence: TGTGCCAGCAGTCCCCGGACAGCCCAGCATTTT. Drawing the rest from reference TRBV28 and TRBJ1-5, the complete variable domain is DVKVTQSSRYLVKRTGEKVFLECVQDMDHENMFWYRQDPGLGLRLIYFSYDVKMKEKGDIPEGYSVSREKKERFSLILESASTNQTSMYLCASSPRTAQHFGDGTRLSIL.

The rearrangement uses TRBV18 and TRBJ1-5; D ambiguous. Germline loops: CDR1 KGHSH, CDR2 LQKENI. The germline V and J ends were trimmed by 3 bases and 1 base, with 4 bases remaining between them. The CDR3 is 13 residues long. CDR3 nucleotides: TGTGCCAGCTCACCGGAGAGCAATCAGCCCCAGCATTTT. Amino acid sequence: CASSPESNQPQHF.

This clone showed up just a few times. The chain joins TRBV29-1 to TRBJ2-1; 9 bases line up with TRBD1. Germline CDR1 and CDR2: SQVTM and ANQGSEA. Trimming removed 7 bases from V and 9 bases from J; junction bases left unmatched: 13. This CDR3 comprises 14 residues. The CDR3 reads CSAKKTGGPGEQFF. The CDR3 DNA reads TGCAGCGCCAAGAAGACAGGGGGGCCTGGTGAGCAGTTCTTC.

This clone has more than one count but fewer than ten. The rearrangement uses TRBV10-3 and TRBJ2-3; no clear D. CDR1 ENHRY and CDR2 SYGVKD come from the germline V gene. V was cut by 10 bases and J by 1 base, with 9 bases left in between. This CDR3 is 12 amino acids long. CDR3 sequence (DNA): TGTGCCACGTATGCGGGCACAGATACGCAGTATTTT. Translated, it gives CATYAGTDTQYF.

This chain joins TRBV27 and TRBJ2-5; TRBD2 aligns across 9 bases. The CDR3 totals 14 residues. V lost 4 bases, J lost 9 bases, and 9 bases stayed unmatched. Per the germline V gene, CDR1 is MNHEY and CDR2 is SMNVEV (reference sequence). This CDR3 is CASSSISGSRAQYF. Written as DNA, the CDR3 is TGTGCCAGCAGTTCGATTAGCGGGAGTAGGGCCCAGTACTTC.

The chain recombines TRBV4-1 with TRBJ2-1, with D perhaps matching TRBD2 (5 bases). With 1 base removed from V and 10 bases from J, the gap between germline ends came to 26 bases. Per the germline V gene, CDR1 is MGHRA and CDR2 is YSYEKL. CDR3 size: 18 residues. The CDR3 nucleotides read TGCGCCAGCAGCCAAGTAGGTCCGTCGTTTTGGGAGCCAAAAGAGCAGTTCTTC. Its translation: CASSQVGPSFWEPKEQFF.

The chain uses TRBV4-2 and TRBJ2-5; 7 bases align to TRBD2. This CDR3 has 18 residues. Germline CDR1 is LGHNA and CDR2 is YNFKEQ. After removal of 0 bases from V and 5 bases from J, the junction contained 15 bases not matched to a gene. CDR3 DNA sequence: TGTGCCAGCAGCCAAGATTGGGGAGAGGCGGGAGAGCGGGAGACCCAGTACTTC. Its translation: CASSQDWGEAGERETQYF.

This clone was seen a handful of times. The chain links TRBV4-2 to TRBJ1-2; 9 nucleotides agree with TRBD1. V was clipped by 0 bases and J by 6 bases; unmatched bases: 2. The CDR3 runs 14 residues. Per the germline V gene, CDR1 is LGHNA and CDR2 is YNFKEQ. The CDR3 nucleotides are TGTGCCAGCAGCCAAGATCGGGACAGGGATGGCTACACCTTC. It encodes CASSQDRDRDGYTF.

CDR3 sequence (DNA): TGCGCCAGCAGCCTTACCCCAGGAGGGACCACCTACAATGAGCAGTTCTTC. Its protein product is CASSLTPGGTTYNEQFF. This chain links TRBV5-1 with TRBJ2-1, with a weak D call TRBD2 (6 bases). CDR3 length: 17 residues. Between the trimmed V and J ends, which lost 4 bases and 2 bases, there was a span of 19 bases. Germline V gene lookup returns CDR1 SGHRS and CDR2 YFSETQ.

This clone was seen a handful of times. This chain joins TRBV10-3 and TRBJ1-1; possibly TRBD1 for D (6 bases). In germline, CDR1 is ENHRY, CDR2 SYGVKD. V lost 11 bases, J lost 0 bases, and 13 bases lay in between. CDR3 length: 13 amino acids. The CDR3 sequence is CAVYRDMNTEAFF. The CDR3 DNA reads TGTGCCGTCTACCGGGACATGAACACTGAAGCTTTCTTT.

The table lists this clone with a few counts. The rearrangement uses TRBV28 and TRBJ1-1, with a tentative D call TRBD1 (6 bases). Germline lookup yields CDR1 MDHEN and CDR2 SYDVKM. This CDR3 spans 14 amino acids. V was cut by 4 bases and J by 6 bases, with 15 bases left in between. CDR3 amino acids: CASSSPRGAAEAFF. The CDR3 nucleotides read TGTGCCAGCAGTTCCCCCCGGGGGGCGGCTGAAGCTTTCTTT.

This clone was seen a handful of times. The CDR3 region has the DNA TGTGCCAGCAATGCATTCGGGACTGAAGCTTTCTTT. It yields the protein CASNAFGTEAFF. The chain combines TRBV5-6 with TRBJ1-1; D gene uncertain. CDR1 SGHDT and CDR2 YYEEEE come from the germline V gene. Trimming took 6 bases from V and 5 from J, leaving 11 bases between them. The CDR3 runs to 12 residues.